The next 14 T cell receptor beta chains were all read from a single sample in a study of T cells in localized non-small cell lung cancer. The protocol was immunoSEQ multiplex PCR, while the TCRdb copy is restricted to in-frame clones and leaves out a portion. The sample carries tens of thousands of clones, approximately 90% recorded once. The material sequenced was peripheral blood, taken before any cancer treatment. The receptors originated from a male donor at least 60 years old with stage III lung adenocarcinoma.

This clone was counted a single time. For the CDR3, the DNA is TGTGCCAGCTCACTTCGAAGCAGGGAACAGGGCAATCAGCCCCAGCATTTT. It codes for CASSLRSREQGNQPQHF. J is TRBJ1-5 and V is TRBV18, with D possibly being TRBD1 (5 bases). The CDR3 is 17 amino acids. Germline V CDR1 and CDR2: KGHSH, LQKENI. Trimming pared 4 bases from V and 2 bases from J, leaving 18 bases between. The full variable domain, rest sourced from reference TRBV18 and TRBJ1-5, is NAGVMQNPRHLVRRRGQEARLRCSPMKGHSHVYWYRQLPEEGLKFMVYLQKENIIDESGMPKERFSAEFPKEGPSILRIQQVVRGDSAAYFCASSLRSREQGNQPQHFGDGTRLSIL.

The CDR3 nucleotides read TGTGCCAGCAGCCAGGAAAGAGGACAGGGCGACTACGAGCAGTACTTC. Protein sequence: CASSQERGQGDYEQYF. This sequence joins TRBV4-2 and TRBJ2-7, with TRBD1 identical over 8 bases. The CDR3 totals 16 residues. Germline V CDR1 and CDR2: LGHNA, YNFKEQ. V was pared by 3 bases and J by 3 bases, with 10 bases of the junction left unmatched.

This chain connects TRBV2 to TRBJ2-1; D is undetermined. CDR1 and CDR2 from the germline V gene are SNHLY and FYNNEI. Trimming removed 4 bases from V and 5 bases from J, with 12 bases in between. The CDR3 is 14 amino acids. CDR3 loop: CASSGPQRDNEQFF. CDR3 coding DNA: TGTGCCAGCAGTGGCCCGCAACGGGACAATGAGCAGTTCTTC.

The chain uses TRBV5-1 and TRBJ2-3; 7 bases fit TRBD2. From germline, CDR1 is SGHRS and CDR2 YFSETQ. V shed 5 bases, J shed 3 bases, and the junction held 12 bases outside the gene matches. The CDR3 extends over 16 amino acids. CDR3 loop: CASRAGSLASTDTQYF. CDR3 coding DNA: TGCGCCAGCAGAGCGGGGAGTCTCGCGAGTACAGATACGCAGTATTTT.

The chain links TRBV9 to TRBJ2-1, with D perhaps TRBD2 (6 bases). The germline V and J ends were trimmed by 0 bases and 8 bases, with 18 bases remaining between them. Germline values: CDR1 SGDLS, CDR2 YYNGEE. The CDR3 is 16 residues long. CDR3 residues: CASSVAYRPWGDEQFF. The CDR3 DNA is TGTGCCAGCAGCGTAGCCTACCGCCCGTGGGGGGATGAGCAGTTCTTC.

The chain joins TRBV9 to TRBJ2-1; D might be TRBD1 (5 bases). Trimming cost V 0 bases and J 9 bases, with 10 bases left between them. The CDR3 loop spans 13 amino acids. Germline loops: CDR1 SGDLS, CDR2 YYNGEE. The CDR3 DNA reads as TGTGCCAGCAGCGTAGAAGGGGTCGCTGAGCAGTTCTTC. It is translated as CASSVEGVAEQFF.

V gene TRBV2 combines with J gene TRBJ2-3; D may be TRBD1 or TRBD2 (5 bases each). CDR3 length equals 15 residues. Trimming took off 5 bases at V and 1 base at J, with 13 bases between the two ends. Germline CDR1 is SNHLY and CDR2 is FYNNEI. The DNA for the CDR3 is TGTGCCAGCAGTCGAAGTGGGACGGGCACAGATACGCAGTATTTT. Residues: CASSRSGTGTDTQYF.

The chain carries TRBV19 and TRBJ1-2; the D gene is possibly TRBD1 (5 bases). CDR3 size: 17 residues. CDR1 is LNHDA and CDR2 is SQIVND in the germline V gene (reference sequence). The V end lost 8 bases, the J end lost 8 bases, and 30 bases lay between the germline ends. The CDR3: CASFSDSSGYPYGGYTF. The DNA for the CDR3 is TGTGCCAGTTTTTCCGACAGTTCTGGATATCCGTATGGGGGCTACACCTTC.

The V and J genes are TRBV5-5 and TRBJ1-1; D is uncertain. The V gene lost 0 bases and the J gene lost 3 bases, with 12 bases spanning the gap. The CDR3 covers 15 residues. CDR1 SGHKS and CDR2 YYEKEE come from the germline V gene (reference sequence). The CDR3 coding sequence is TGTGCCAGCAGCTTGGAAGTCAGCTCGTACACTGAAGCTTTCTTT. It codes for CASSLEVSSYTEAFF.

This sequence joins TRBV6-5 and TRBJ2-7; tentative D call: TRBD2 (6 bases). The germline V gene encodes CDR1 MNHEY and CDR2 SVGAGI. V lost 2 bases to trimming and J lost 7 bases, with 12 bases between them. This CDR3 is 13 amino acids long. The CDR3 nucleotides read TGTGCCAGCAGTTACGGCCTAGCGATGGAGCAGTACTTC. Protein product: CASSYGLAMEQYF.

V usage is TRBV5-4 and J usage is TRBJ2-3; D remains unclear. Between the trimmed V and J ends, which lost 1 base and 6 bases, there was a span of 6 bases. Germline V CDR1 and CDR2: SGHNT, YYREEE (reference sequence). This CDR3 has 12 amino acids. The CDR3: CASSLSTDTQYF. The CDR3 nucleotides read TGTGCCAGCAGCTTGTCAACGGATACGCAGTATTTT.

A few counts support this clone. This chain connects TRBV2 to TRBJ2-7; the D gene is possibly TRBD1 (6 bases). Germline lookup yields CDR1 SNHLY and CDR2 FYNNEI. The germline V and J ends were trimmed by 5 bases and 2 bases, with 16 bases remaining between them. There are 15 residues in the CDR3. The CDR3 spells CASSNPRGVTYEQYF. The CDR3, as DNA: TGTGCCAGCAGTAATCCCAGGGGAGTAACCTACGAGCAGTACTTC.

The rearrangement links TRBV7-9 to TRBJ1-5, with D unresolved. The CDR3 covers 11 residues. Germline assignment: CDR1 SEHNR and CDR2 FQNEAQ (reference sequence). The V end was cut by 4 bases, the J end by 5 bases, with 3 bases between. The CDR3: CASSSHQPQHF. The CDR3 nucleotides are TGTGCCAGCAGCTCCCATCAGCCCCAGCATTTT. The entire variable domain, with the rest obtained from reference TRBV7-9 and TRBJ1-5, is as follows: DTGVSQNPRHKITKRGQNVTFRCDPISEHNRLYWYRQTLGQGPEFLTYFQNEAQLEKSRLLSDRFSAERPKGSFSTLEIQRTEQGDSAMYLCASSSHQPQHFGDGTRLSIL.

This clone was observed a single time. The J gene is TRBJ2-7, the V gene TRBV29-1; no clear D. CDR1 is SQVTM, CDR2 ANQGSEA, per germline. The CDR3 has 12 residues. Trimming cost V 4 bases and J 3 bases, with 10 bases left between them. DNA for the CDR3: TGCAGCGTTGCGTCTGGGGTCTACGAGCAGTACTTC. Its protein is CSVASGVYEQYF.